The rows below give T cell receptor beta chains drawn from one sample of a study of neurological immune-mediated disorders. MiXCR was run by TCRdb on the 5' RACE reads, yielding one entry per CDR3 protein. In the table there are about 59,000 distinct CDR3 sequences, around 24% of which are singletons. Input material: PBMCs. These TCRs come from a man aged 55-75 years with HTLV-1-associated myelopathy (HAM/TSP). Each CDR3 is given with its conserved first and last residue. Fields, in order: clone size, D gene, J gene, V gene, CDR3 DNA, CDR3 protein. D genes are given only for firm matches. Where a row states a size, it is once, few, many or the class of an expanded clone; other rows omit it.

>-|TRBD2|TRBJ2-7|TRBV20-1
TGCAGTGCTAGAGAGATGGGACTAGCGGCCTCCTACGAGCAGTACTTC
CSAREMGLAASYEQYF
>-|-|TRBJ1-2|TRBV28
TGTGCCAGCAGCCCACCGGGGGGCTTGAGGGATGGCTACACCTTC
CASSPPGGLRDGYTF
>many|TRBD1|TRBJ1-5|TRBV27
TGTGCCAGCATGGTGGAACAGGGGCGGCAGCCCCAGCATTTT
CASMVEQGRQPQHF
>many|-|TRBJ2-3|TRBV29-1
TGCAGCGTTGATGGGACGGCGGGGCACACAGATACGCAGTATTTT
CSVDGTAGHTDTQYF
>many|TRBD1|TRBJ1-6|TRBV7-8
TGTGCCAGCAGCTCTGACAGGGGAAATTCACCCCTCCACTTT
CASSSDRGNSPLHF
>few|-|TRBJ1-5|TRBV28
TGTGCCAGCAGCCGAAGAGGGGCAGGGGATCAGCCCCAGCATTTT
CASSRRGAGDQPQHF
>many|-|TRBJ2-2|TRBV20-1
TGCAGTGCCACTCTAGCGATCGGGGAGCTGTTTTTT
CSATLAIGELFF
>few|-|TRBJ1-5|TRBV5-3
TGTGCCAGAAGCTGCCTTTGGGGGTACTGTCCCCAGCATTTT
CARSCLWGYCPQHF
>many|-|TRBJ2-7|TRBV3-1
TGTGCCAGCAGCCGAGACCTCTACGAGCAGTACTTC
CASSRDLYEQYF
>few|-|TRBJ1-3|TRBV6-5
TGTGCCAGTTCAAGCGGCGGGAGCGGAAACACCATATATTTT
CASSSGGSGNTIYF
>-|TRBD2|TRBJ2-5|TRBV5-1
TGTGCCAGCTGCTTCGGGACTAGCGGACCCCATGAGACCCAGTACTTC
CASCFGTSGPHETQYF
>many|-|TRBJ1-2|TRBV4-2
TGTGCCAGCAGCCAAGATGGCACAGGCTATGGCTACACCTTC
CASSQDGTGYGYTF
>many|TRBD2|TRBJ2-1|TRBV12-3/TRBV12-4
TGTGCCAGCAGTCCCCTCGCGGTGGCTAGCGGGAGGGGGCAGTTCTTC
CASSPLAVASGRGQFF
>once|-|TRBJ2-7|TRBV20-1
TGCAGTGCAGGGAACCACGAGCAGTACTTC
CSAGNHEQYF
>many|-|TRBJ2-4|TRBV20-1
TGCAGTGCCAATAGAGATGGAGGGGGGAAAAACATTCAGTACTTC
CSANRDGGGKNIQYF
>few|-|TRBJ2-2|TRBV18
TGTGCCAGCTCACCTACGACTACCACCGGGGAGCTGTTTTTT
CASSPTTTTGELFF
>-|TRBD2|TRBJ2-2|TRBV20-1
TGCAGTGCTAGAGATCTCGGACTAGCTCACACCAGGGAGCTGTTTTTT
CSARDLGLAHTRELFF
>many|-|TRBJ2-2|TRBV7-9
TGTGCCAGCAGCCCTAAGACAGTGAACACCGGGGAGCTGTTTTTT
CASSPKTVNTGELFF
>-|TRBD2|TRBJ2-7|TRBV20-1
TGCAGTGCTCGACTAGCGGGGAGTTATGAGCAGTACTTC
CSARLAGSYEQYF
>many|-|TRBJ2-5|TRBV12-3/TRBV12-4
TGTGCCAGCAGTTTTGCGGGGAAAGAGACCCAGTACTTC
CASSFAGKETQYF
>many|TRBD1|TRBJ2-2|TRBV3-1
TGTGCCAGCAGCTGGGGACAGGTGAACACCGGGGAGCTGTTTTTT
CASSWGQVNTGELFF
>-|-|TRBJ1-1|TRBV7-9
TGTGCCAGCAGCCAGGGCTGGAACACTGAAGCTTTCTTT
CASSQGWNTEAFF
>many|-|TRBJ1-5|TRBV5-1
TGCGCCAGCAGCTTGGACGGGATAACGAATCAGCCCCAGCATTTT
CASSLDGITNQPQHF
>-|-|TRBJ2-1|TRBV20-1
TGCAGTGCTAGAGCGGGACAAAACAATGAGCAGTTCTTC
CSARAGQNNEQFF
>few|-|TRBJ2-1|TRBV2
TGTGCCAGCAGTGAAGGGCAGTCCAACCGGAACGATGAGCAGTTCTTC
CASSEGQSNRNDEQFF
>-|TRBD2|TRBJ2-2|TRBV5-1
TGCGCCAGCAGCTTGGACAGCGGGAGGGCCGTCGGGGAGCTGTTTTTT
CASSLDSGRAVGELFF
>-|TRBD2|TRBJ2-7|TRBV20-1
TGCAGTGCTAGCCCGACTAGCGGGAGGGGGGTGGACTACGAGCAGTACTTC
CSASPTSGRGVDYEQYF
>many|TRBD2|TRBJ2-1|TRBV20-1
TGCAGTGCTAGAGGACCAAGAGGGACTAGCGGGAGTTACAATGAGCAGTTCTTC
CSARGPRGTSGSYNEQFF
>many|-|TRBJ1-1|TRBV7-2
TGTGCCAGCAGCTTAGAAAAGCGGTTGAACACTGAAGCTTTCTTT
CASSLEKRLNTEAFF
>-|-|TRBJ1-2|TRBV3-1
TGTGCCGGAAGCCGGGGAAGCTATGGCTACACCTTC
CAGSRGSYGYTF
>many|TRBD1|TRBJ2-5|TRBV5-1
TGCGCCAGCAGCTTTCAAGGGACAGGCCAACCGGGGGAGACCCAGTACTTC
CASSFQGTGQPGETQYF
>many|TRBD2|TRBJ2-5|TRBV5-1
TGCGCCAGCAGCTCGGGACTAGCGCAAGAGACCCAGTACTTC
CASSSGLAQETQYF
>medium-sized|-|TRBJ2-2|TRBV15
TGTGCCACCAGCAGAGGCGCCTTCTCCACCGGGGAGCTGTTTTTT
CATSRGAFSTGELFF
>many|TRBD2|TRBJ2-7|TRBV5-1
TGCGCCAGCAGCTTGGGGACTAGCGGGGCAGCCTACGAGCAGTACTTC
CASSLGTSGAAYEQYF
>-|TRBD2|TRBJ2-5|TRBV13
TGTGCCAGCAGCCATGGACTAGCGGGAGAGAGAGAGACCCAGTACTTC
CASSHGLAGERETQYF
>once|TRBD2|TRBJ2-5|TRBV5-1
TGCGCCAGCAGCACCTGGCTAGCGGGGAACTGGGGGGAGACCCAGTACTTC
CASSTWLAGNWGETQYF
>many|TRBD1|TRBJ2-7|TRBV7-2
TGTGCCAGCAGCGAGAGGACAGGGGAGGAATACGAGCAGTACTTC
CASSERTGEEYEQYF
>-|TRBD2|TRBJ2-1|TRBV14
TGTGCCAGCAGGGGAGCGGGGTCGATGGATGAGCAGTTCTTC
CASRGAGSMDEQFF